The T cell receptor (beta chain) described here comes from a study of T cell repertoires in cytomegalovirus infection. Overall study context: CMV infection together with matching HLA type was indicated by public TCR beta signatures.

TCRdb re-called the reads through MiXCR, storing one row per CDR3 protein. The repertoire holds about 530,000 distinct CDR3 sequences, with more than 20% as singletons. Per germline, CDR1 SQVTM and CDR2 ANQGSEA. The CDR3 is 13 residues long. V gave up 7 bases and J gave up 4 bases, with 14 bases separating them. About this clonotype: Its target is not known.

Notes on the study in general: The ex vivo response showed dominance by HLA-C-restricted CMV-specific TCR beta clonotypes.

The J gene is TRBJ1-3, the V gene TRBV29-1; D unclear. The material sequenced was PBMCs. The TCR comes from a human donor in good health (CMV status not recorded). Some clones in this sample may be carry-over from other donors' samples. Here the CDR3 reads CSGSWTAGNTIYF. Here the CDR3 DNA reads TGCAGCGGGAGCTGGACGGCCGGAAACACCATATATTTT.